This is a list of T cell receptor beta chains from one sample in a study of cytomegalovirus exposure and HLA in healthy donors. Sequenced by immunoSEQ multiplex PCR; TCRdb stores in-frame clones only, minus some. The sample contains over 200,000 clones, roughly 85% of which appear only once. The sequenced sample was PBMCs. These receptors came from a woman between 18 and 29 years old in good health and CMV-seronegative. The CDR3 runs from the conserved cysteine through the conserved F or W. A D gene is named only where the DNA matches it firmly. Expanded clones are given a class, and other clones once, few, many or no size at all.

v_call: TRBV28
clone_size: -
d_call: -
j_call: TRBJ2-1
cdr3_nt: TGTGCCAGCTTGTCTCTTACGAACATCGTCGGCACATACAATGAGCAGTTCTTC
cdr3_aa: CASLSLTNIVGTYNEQFF

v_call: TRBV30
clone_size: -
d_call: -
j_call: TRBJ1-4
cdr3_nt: TGTGCCTGGAGCGGGGGGGTCGAAAAACTGTTTTTT
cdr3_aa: CAWSGGVEKLFF

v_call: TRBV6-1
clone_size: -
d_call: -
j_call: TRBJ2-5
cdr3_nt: TGTGCCAGCACCTCGCGAGGCAGTCAAGAGACCCAGTACTTC
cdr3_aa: CASTSRGSQETQYF

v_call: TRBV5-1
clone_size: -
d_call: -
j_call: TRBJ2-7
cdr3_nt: TGCGCCAGCAGCTTGGATGGGAGCTACGAGCAGTACTTC
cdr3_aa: CASSLDGSYEQYF

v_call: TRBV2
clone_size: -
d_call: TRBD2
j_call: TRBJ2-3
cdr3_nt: TGTGCCAGCAGTGATGAGGACCCTTTGGCGGGAGGGCCTGGAGATACGCAGTATTTT
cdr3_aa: CASSDEDPLAGGPGDTQYF

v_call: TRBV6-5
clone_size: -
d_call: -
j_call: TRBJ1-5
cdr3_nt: TGTGCCAGCAGTCCCGGGGTCAATCAGCCCCAGCATTTT
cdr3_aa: CASSPGVNQPQHF

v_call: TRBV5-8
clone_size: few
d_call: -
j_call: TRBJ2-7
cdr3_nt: TGTGCCAGCAGCGCGTCAATAAGCTCCTACGAGCAGTACTTC
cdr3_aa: CASSASISSYEQYF

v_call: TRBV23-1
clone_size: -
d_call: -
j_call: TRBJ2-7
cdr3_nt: TGCGCCAGCAGTAAATTTCGGACGGACAGATCCTACGAGCAGTACTTC
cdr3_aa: CASSKFRTDRSYEQYF

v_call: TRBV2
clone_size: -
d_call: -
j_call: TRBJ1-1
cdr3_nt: TGTGCCAGCAGGCCACATGTCATAGCTGAAGCTTTCTTT
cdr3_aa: CASRPHVIAEAFF

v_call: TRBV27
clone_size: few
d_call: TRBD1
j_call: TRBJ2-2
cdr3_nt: TGTGCCAGCAGACCAGACAGGGGGTTTTACACCGGGGAGCTGTTTTTT
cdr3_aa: CASRPDRGFYTGELFF

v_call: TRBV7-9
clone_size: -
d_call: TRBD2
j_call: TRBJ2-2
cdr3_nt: TGTGCCAGCAGCCCCCCCGGTCGCGGGAGCAACACCGGGGAGCTGTTTTTT
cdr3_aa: CASSPPGRGSNTGELFF

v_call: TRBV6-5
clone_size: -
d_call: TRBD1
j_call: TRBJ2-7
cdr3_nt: TGTGCCAGCAGTTACTCGACAGGGAGCTCCTACGAGCAGTACTTC
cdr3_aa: CASSYSTGSSYEQYF

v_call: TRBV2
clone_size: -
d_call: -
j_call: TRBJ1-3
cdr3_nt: TGTGCCAGCAGTGCGTCCGCAGGGAGAGGAAACACCATATATTTT
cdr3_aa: CASSASAGRGNTIYF

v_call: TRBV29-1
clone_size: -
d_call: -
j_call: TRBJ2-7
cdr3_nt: TGCAGCGTTGGTCCCGCCTCCTACGAGCAGTACTTC
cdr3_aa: CSVGPASYEQYF

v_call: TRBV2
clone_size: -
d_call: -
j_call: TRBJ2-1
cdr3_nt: TGTGCCAGCAGTGAAGGGGGGAATGAGCAGTTCTTC
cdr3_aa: CASSEGGNEQFF

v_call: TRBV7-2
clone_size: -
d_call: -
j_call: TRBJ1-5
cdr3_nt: TGTGCCAGCAGCCCTACCGAAAATCAGCCCCAGCATTTT
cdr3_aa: CASSPTENQPQHF

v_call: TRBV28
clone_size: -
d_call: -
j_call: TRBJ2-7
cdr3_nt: TGTGCCAGCAGTTTACAGCACCGGGACGTCGAGTACTTC
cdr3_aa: CASSLQHRDVEYF

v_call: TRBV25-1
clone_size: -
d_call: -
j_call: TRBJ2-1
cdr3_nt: TGTGCCAGCAGCAGACAGTCAGGAGGGGATGAGCAGTTCTTC
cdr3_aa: CASSRQSGGDEQFF

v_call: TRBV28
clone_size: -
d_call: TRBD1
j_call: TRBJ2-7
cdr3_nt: TGTGCCAGCAGTTCCGGGACAGCCCTATCCTACGAGCAGTACTTC
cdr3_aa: CASSSGTALSYEQYF

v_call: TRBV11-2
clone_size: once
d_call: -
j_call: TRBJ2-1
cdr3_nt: TGTGCCAGCAGCTTAGCGGGCTTCTCCTACAATGAGCAGTTCTTC
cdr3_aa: CASSLAGFSYNEQFF

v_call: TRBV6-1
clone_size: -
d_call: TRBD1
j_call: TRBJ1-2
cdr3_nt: TGTGCCAGCAGTGACAGGGGGTCGGATGGCTACACCTTC
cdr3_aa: CASSDRGSDGYTF

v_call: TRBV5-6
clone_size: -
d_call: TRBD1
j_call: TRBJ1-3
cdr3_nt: TGTGCCAGCAGCCTTAGGACAGGGCCTGGAAACACCATATATTTT
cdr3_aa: CASSLRTGPGNTIYF

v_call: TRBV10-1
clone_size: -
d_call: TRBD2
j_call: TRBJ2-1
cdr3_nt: TGCGCCAGCAGTGAGTTGACTAGCGGGGGTGAGCAGTTCTTC
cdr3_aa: CASSELTSGGEQFF

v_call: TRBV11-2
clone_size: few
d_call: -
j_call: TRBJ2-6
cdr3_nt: TGTGCCAGCAGCTTAGACGGTAGCTCTGGGGCCAACGTCCTGACTTTC
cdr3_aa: CASSLDGSSGANVLTF

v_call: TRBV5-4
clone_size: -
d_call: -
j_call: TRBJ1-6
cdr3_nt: TGTGCCAGCAGCTTGGCCCAGGACAGCTCCTCGGATTCACCCCTCCACTTT
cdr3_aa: CASSLAQDSSSDSPLHF

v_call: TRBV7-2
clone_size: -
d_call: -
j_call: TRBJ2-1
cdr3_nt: TGTGCCAGCAGCTTTGGGCCGTCCGGGCGGGGCTCCTACAATGAGCAGTTCTTC
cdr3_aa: CASSFGPSGRGSYNEQFF

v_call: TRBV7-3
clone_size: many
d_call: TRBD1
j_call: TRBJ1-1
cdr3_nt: TGTGCCAGCAGCCCGATTGGAGGACAGGGGAACACTGAAGCTTTCTTT
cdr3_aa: CASSPIGGQGNTEAFF

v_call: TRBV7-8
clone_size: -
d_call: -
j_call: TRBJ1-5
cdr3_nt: TGTGCCAGCAGCCCTCAAGAGAGAGATCAGCCCCAGCATTTT
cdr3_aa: CASSPQERDQPQHF

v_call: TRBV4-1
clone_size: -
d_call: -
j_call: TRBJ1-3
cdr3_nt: TGCGCCAGCAGCCAAGATGGGGGAGGGGCTGGAAACACCATATATTTT
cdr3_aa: CASSQDGGGAGNTIYF